This TCR beta chain was identified during a study of shared clonotypes between healthy human individuals (dated by TCRdb to the early 2020s). Describing the broader study: The cohort comprised a couple of women and a few men aged 18 to 49 years. Leukapheresis yielded between about 0.9 and 8.9 billion PBMCs per donor. Blood TCR repertoires of about five healthy adults were deeply sequenced to estimate repertoire size and the extent of clonotype sharing between individuals. To increase sequencing depth and limit assay-specific biases, different laboratories used diverse techniques to prepare libraries and sequence TCR repertoires. For each donor, CD4 naive and CD4 memory were each run on three plates, CD8 naive on two plates, and CD8 memory on one plate.

Using the deep immunoSEQ assay, multiplex PCR amplified TCR CDR3 regions from genomic DNA. Extracted genomic DNA from each cell subset was distributed evenly across all wells of several immunoSEQ 96-well plates, and each plate was treated as a replicate. For sorted subsets, roughly 200 ng of genomic DNA, equivalent to 25,000 to 35,000 T cell genomes, went into each replicate PCR. Purified libraries were measured with a Qubit 3.0 fluorometer, size-checked on a Bioanalyzer 2100, and measured again with the KAPA Library Quantification kit. Every immunoSEQ 96-well plate was sequenced on a dedicated single-read 150-cycle Illumina NextSeq 550 flow cell. From the authors' description of their analysis: The immunoSEQ output contained only junctional sequences without quality scores, so filtering could not match that applied to full-length reads. Sequences were annotated with PyIR, a Python wrapper for IgBLAST v1.9, using IMGT germline references to assign V/J genes and CDR3. Reads with weak V/J assignments (E-value above 1e-6), missing CDR3, stop codons, out-of-frame junctions, or ambiguous translated residues were removed. V3J clonotypes were defined as sequences sharing an identical inferred V gene, J gene, and CDR3 amino acid sequence. The percentage overlap between two repertoires was calculated by dividing the number of shared unique clonotypes by the size of the smaller repertoire. Repertoire richness was assessed with RTK rarefaction, the Chao1 estimator, and Recon v2.1 estimates of unobserved clonotypes. Generation probabilities were computed with OLGA for all TCRbeta clonotypes obtained by the gDNA method from several donors. The clones in this table, taken by TCRdb from immuneACCESS, are in-frame only. Not every clone is retained; where verified, under half of the shortfall comes from an unresolved V gene, and the cause of the rest is unknown. For V, J and clone size, that table is used; D and trimming come from the DNA. The table for this sample lists roughly 2.1 million clones; about 93% of them were counted only once. About 1.5% of the sample goes to the ten largest clones.

As concerns this clone: Its antigen has not been determined. No base quality information exists; no much larger clone differs at one position.

For the CD8 naive samples, CD45RO-negative cells were positively selected for CCR7, yielding a CD45RA+CCR7+ population from which TemRA cells were excluded. The donors were healthy, HIV-negative adults with no recently reported acute infections or vaccinations. Every donor was a Caucasian adult residing in Nashville, Tennessee, USA. After blood collection by leukapheresis, PBMCs were isolated using Ficoll-Histopaque density gradient centrifugation and then cryopreserved in the vapor phase of liquid nitrogen. Purity and quantity of every magnetically sorted T cell population were checked by analytical flow cytometry. Genomic DNA was isolated from every sorted fraction and measured by UV absorbance on a Nanodrop 2000c. The research as a whole found: Pairwise subsampling led to the expectation that sequencing depth would affect the degree of clonotype sharing among donors. Naive subsets generally had larger estimated clonotype richness than memory subsets. Higher generation probabilities were observed for clonotypes shared by all four sorted-subset donors than for non-shared clonotypes. Incomplete sequencing was indicated by rarefaction of sorted-subset datasets, despite the large sequencing depth. When several donors were compared, the shared fraction of clonotypes was approximately 5% for naive CD4, about 4% for naive CD8, 2% to 2.5% for memory CD4, and 0.3% to 0.5% for memory CD8. The genetic and exposure-history diversity represented was limited by the small number of donors. Sampling was restricted to blood, and TCR repertoires in tissues likely differ from the TCR repertoires found in blood.

This clonotype was obtained from a man aged 18 to 35 in good health. Some clones in this sample may be carry-over from other donors' samples. Sequencing used naive CD8+ T cells from PBMCs. The cell subset or site label for this specimen denotes: CD45RA+CCR7+.

Here the CDR3 is given as CASSPGTSLETQYF. The sequenced DNA: TGTGCCAGCAGCCCTGGGACTAGTCTAGAGACCCAGTACTTC. The rearrangement joined TRBV9 to TRBJ2-5; 8 bases in the junction line up with TRBD2. From its cysteine to its phenylalanine, the CDR3 spans 14 amino acids. The kept DNA is CDR3 alone, 42 bases in frame from the first base. At the junction V is shortened by 4 bases and J by 4 bases; bases outside the gene matches: 6. The germline V gene provides CDR1 SGDLS and CDR2 YYNGEE.